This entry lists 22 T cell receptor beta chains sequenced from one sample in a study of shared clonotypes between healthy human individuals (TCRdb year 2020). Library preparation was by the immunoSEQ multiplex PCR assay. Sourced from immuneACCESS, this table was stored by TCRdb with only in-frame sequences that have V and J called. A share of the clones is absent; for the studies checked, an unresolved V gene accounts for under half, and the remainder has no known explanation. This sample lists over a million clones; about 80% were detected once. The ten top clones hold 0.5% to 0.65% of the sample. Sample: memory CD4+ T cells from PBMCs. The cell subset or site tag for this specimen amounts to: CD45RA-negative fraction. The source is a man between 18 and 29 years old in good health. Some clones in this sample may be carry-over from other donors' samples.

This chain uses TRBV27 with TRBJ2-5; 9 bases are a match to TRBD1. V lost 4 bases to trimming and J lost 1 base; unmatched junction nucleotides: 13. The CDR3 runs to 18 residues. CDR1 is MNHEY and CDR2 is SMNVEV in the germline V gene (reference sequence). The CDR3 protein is CASSSARGSGQGQETQYF. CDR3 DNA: TGTGCCAGCAGTTCAGCGAGGGGTTCGGGACAGGGCCAAGAGACCCAGTACTTC.

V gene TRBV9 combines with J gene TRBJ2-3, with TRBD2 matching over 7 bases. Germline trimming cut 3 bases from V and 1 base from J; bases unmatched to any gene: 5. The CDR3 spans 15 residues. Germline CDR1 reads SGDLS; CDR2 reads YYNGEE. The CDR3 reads CASSAGGGGTDTQYF. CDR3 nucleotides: TGTGCCAGCAGCGCAGGCGGGGGAGGCACAGATACGCAGTATTTT.

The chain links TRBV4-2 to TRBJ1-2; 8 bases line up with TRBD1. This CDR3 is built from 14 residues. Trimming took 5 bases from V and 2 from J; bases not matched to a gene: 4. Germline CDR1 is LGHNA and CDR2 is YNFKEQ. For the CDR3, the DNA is TGTGCCAGCAGCACCGGACAGGGCAACTATGGCTACACCTTC. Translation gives CASSTGQGNYGYTF.

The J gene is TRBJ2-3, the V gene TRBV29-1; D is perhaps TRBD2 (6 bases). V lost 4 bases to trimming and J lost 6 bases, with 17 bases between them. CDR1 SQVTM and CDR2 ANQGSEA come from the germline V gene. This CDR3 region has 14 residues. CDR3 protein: CSVASGGVGDTQYF. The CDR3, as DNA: TGCAGCGTTGCTTCCGGCGGGGTTGGGGATACGCAGTATTTT.

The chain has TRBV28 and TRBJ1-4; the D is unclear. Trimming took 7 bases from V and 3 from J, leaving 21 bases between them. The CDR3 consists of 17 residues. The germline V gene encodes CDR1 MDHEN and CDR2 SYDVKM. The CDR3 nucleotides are TGTGCCAGCAATCCGGACCGAGCACTTTTATCTAATGAAAAACTGTTTTTT. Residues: CASNPDRALLSNEKLFF. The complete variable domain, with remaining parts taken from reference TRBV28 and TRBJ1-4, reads DVKVTQSSRYLVKRTGEKVFLECVQDMDHENMFWYRQDPGLGLRLIYFSYDVKMKEKGDIPEGYSVSREKKERFSLILESASTNQTSMYLCASNPDRALLSNEKLFFGSGTQLSVL.

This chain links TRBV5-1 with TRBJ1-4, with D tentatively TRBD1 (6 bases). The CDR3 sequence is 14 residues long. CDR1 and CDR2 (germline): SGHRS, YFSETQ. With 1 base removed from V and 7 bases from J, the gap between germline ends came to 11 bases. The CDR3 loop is CASSLRGGPEKLFF. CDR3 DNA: TGCGCCAGCAGCTTGAGAGGGGGGCCTGAAAAACTGTTTTTT. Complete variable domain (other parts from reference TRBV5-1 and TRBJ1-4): KAGVTQTPRYLIKTRGQQVTLSCSPISGHRSVSWYQQTPGQGLQFLFEYFSETQRNKGNFPGRFSGRQFSNSRSEMNVSTLELGDSALYLCASSLRGGPEKLFFGSGTQLSVL.

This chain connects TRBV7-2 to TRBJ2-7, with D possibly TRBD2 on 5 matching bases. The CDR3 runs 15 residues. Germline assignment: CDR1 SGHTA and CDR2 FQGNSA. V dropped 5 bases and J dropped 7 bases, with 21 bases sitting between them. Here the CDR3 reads CASSPGINSVGEQYF. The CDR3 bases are TGTGCCAGCAGCCCCGGGATCAACTCCGTGGGTGAGCAGTACTTC.

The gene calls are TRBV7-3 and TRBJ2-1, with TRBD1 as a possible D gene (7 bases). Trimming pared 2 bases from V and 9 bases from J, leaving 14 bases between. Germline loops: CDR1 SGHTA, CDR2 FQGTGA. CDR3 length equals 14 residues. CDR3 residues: CASSLQGGFGEQFF. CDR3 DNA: TGTGCCAGCAGCTTACAGGGGGGCTTCGGTGAGCAGTTCTTC.

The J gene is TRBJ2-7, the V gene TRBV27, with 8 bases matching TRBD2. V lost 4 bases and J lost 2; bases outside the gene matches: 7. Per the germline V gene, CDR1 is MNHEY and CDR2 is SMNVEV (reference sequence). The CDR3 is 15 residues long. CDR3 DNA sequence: TGTGCCAGCAGTTGGAACGGGAGGGGCCCCTACGAGCAGTACTTC. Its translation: CASSWNGRGPYEQYF.

The CDR3 coding sequence is TGTGCCAGCATGAAACTAGCGAACACCGGGGAGCTGTTTTTT. It encodes CASMKLANTGELFF. The chain recombines TRBV2 with TRBJ2-2, with D perhaps matching TRBD2 (5 bases). The V end was cut by 7 bases, the J end by 0 bases, with 9 bases between. Germline V gene data show CDR1 as SNHLY and CDR2 as FYNNEI. This CDR3 contains 14 residues.

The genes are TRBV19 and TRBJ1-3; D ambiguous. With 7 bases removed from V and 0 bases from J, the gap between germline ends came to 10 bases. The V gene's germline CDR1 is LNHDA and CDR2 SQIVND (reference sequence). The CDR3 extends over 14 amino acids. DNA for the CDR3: TGTGCCAGTACGTACACCCGCTCTGGAAACACCATATATTTT. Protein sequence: CASTYTRSGNTIYF.

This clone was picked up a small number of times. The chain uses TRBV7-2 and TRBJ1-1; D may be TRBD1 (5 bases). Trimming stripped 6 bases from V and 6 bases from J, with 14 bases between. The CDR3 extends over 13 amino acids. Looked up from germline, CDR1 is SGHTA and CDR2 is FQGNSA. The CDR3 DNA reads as TGTGCCAGCAGGCCCAGGGTTTACCCTGAAGCTTTCTTT. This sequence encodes CASRPRVYPEAFF.

CDR3 amino acids: CASNAGENTEAFF. The CDR3 nucleotides read TGCGCCAGCAACGCTGGCGAAAACACTGAAGCTTTCTTT. The chain employs TRBV5-1 and TRBJ1-1; no firm D call. The V gene's germline CDR1 is SGHRS and CDR2 YFSETQ. The CDR3 runs to 13 residues. V was cut by 6 bases and J by 2 bases, with 11 bases left in between.

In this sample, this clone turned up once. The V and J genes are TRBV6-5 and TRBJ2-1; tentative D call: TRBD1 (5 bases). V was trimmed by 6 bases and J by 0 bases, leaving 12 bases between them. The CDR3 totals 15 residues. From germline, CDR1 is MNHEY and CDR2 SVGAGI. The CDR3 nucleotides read TGTGCCAGCAGGCACACAGGAGACTCCTACAATGAGCAGTTCTTC. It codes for CASRHTGDSYNEQFF.

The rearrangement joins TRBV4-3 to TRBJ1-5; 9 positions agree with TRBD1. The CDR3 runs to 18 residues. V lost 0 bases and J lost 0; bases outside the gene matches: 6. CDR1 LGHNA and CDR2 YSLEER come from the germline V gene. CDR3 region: CASSQDLGTGFSNQPQHF. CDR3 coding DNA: TGCGCCAGCAGCCAAGATTTAGGGACAGGGTTTAGCAATCAGCCCCAGCATTTT.

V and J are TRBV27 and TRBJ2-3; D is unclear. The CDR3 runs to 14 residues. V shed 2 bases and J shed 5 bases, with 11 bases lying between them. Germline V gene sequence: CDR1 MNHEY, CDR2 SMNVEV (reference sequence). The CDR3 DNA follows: TGTGCCAGCAGTTTACGGGCCACACTAGATACGCAGTATTTT. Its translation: CASSLRATLDTQYF.

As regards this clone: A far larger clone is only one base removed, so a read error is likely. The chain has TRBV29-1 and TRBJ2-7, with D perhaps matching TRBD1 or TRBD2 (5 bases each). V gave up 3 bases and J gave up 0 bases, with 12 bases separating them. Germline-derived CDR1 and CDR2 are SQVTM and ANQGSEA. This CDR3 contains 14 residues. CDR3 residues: CSVERGEGSYEQYF. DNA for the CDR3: TGCAGCGTTGAGCGAGGGGAAGGCTCCTACGAGCAGTACTTC.

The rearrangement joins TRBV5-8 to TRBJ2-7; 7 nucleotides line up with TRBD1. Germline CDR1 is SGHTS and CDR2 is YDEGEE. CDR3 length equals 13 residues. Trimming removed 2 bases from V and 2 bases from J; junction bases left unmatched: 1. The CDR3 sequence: CASSFDRAYEQYF. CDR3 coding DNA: TGTGCCAGCAGCTTTGACAGGGCCTACGAGCAGTACTTC.

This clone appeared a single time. The CDR3 DNA reads as TGCGCCAGCAACGGACAGGGCTCTGGGGCCAACGTCCTGACTTTC. Translation gives CASNGQGSGANVLTF. The chain links TRBV5-1 to TRBJ2-6; 8 nucleotides agree with TRBD1. Trimming at V came to 6 bases and at J to 0 bases, leaving 2 bases not matched to a gene. In germline, CDR1 is SGHRS, CDR2 YFSETQ. The CDR3 length is 15 residues.

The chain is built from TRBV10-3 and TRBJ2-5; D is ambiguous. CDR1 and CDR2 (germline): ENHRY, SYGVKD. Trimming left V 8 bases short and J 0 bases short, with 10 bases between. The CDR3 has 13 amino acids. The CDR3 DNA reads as TGTGCCATCGCCGGCACGGACCAAGAGACCCAGTACTTC. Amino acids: CAIAGTDQETQYF.

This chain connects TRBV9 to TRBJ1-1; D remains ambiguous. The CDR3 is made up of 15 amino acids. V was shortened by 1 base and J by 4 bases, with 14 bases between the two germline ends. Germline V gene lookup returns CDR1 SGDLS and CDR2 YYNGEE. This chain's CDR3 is CASSVTPAGGTEAFF. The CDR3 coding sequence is TGTGCCAGCAGCGTAACCCCGGCGGGTGGCACTGAAGCTTTCTTT.

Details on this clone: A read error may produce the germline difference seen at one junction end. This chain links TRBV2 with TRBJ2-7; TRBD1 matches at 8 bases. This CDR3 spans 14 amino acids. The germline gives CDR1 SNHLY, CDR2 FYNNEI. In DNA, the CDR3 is TGTGCCAGCAGCGAAGGACAGGGCCACTACGAGCAGTACTTC. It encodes CASSEGQGHYEQYF.